Listed below are T cell receptor beta chains from one sample, sequenced in a study of T cell responses to AZD1222 COVID-19 vaccine. Assay used: immunoSEQ multiplex PCR; TCRdb lists only in-frame clones, some missing. The sample carries some 96,000 clones, more than 75% recorded once. The sample in question was peripheral blood, obtained on day 0 of MenACWY control vaccination. The origin of the receptors is an adult in good health. Both conserved end residues are part of each CDR3. Each record gives: V gene, D gene, clone size, J gene, CDR3 DNA, CDR3 protein. A D gene is named only where the DNA matches it firmly. Clone size, where shown, is once, few, many, or a class for clones that have expanded.

V: TRBV4-3; D: TRBD2; size: -; J: TRBJ2-1; DNA: TGCGCCAGCAGCCAAGGGCGAGCGGGGGGCGTGAAAAATGAGCAGTTCTTC; CDR3: CASSQGRAGGVKNEQFF
V: TRBV5-8; D: -; size: -; J: TRBJ1-3; DNA: TGTGCCAGCAGCTTGGTTCGGGACACCCTCTCTGGAAACACCATATATTTT; CDR3: CASSLVRDTLSGNTIYF
V: TRBV4-3; D: TRBD2; size: -; J: TRBJ2-2; DNA: TGCGCCTCCGGGCCGGGGGAGGGCACCGGGGAGCTGTTTTTT; CDR3: CASGPGEGTGELFF
V: TRBV29-1; D: TRBD1; size: -; J: TRBJ1-2; DNA: TGCAGCGTTGAGGCAGGGGGCCTAGGCTACACCTTC; CDR3: CSVEAGGLGYTF
V: TRBV6-5; D: -; size: -; J: TRBJ2-5; DNA: TGTGCCAGCCACCTACGCGGGGCCCAGTACTTC; CDR3: CASHLRGAQYF
V: TRBV4-1; D: TRBD1; size: -; J: TRBJ1-2; DNA: TGCGCCAGCAGCCCCGGACAGGAAAATGGCTACACCTTC; CDR3: CASSPGQENGYTF
V: TRBV9; D: -; size: -; J: TRBJ2-3; DNA: TGTGCCAGCAGCCCCGGCGCCAGCGGCGGCACAGATACGCAGTATTTT; CDR3: CASSPGASGGTDTQYF
V: TRBV18; D: -; size: -; J: TRBJ1-4; DNA: TGTGCCAGCTCACCACCCTTCAGGGATGGCGAAAAACTGTTTTTT; CDR3: CASSPPFRDGEKLFF
V: TRBV7-9; D: -; size: once; J: TRBJ1-1; DNA: TGTGCCAGCGGGGGACATGGTGGCACTGAAGCTTTCTTT; CDR3: CASGGHGGTEAFF
V: TRBV5-1; D: TRBD1; size: -; J: TRBJ1-3; DNA: TGCGCCAGCAGCTTACAGGGGGCGCTTGGAAACACCATATATTTT; CDR3: CASSLQGALGNTIYF
V: TRBV10-3; D: TRBD2; size: -; J: TRBJ2-7; DNA: TGTGCCATCACCCAGCGGGAGTCACACGAGCAGTACTTC; CDR3: CAITQRESHEQYF
V: TRBV6-5; D: -; size: once; J: TRBJ1-6; DNA: TGTGCCAGCAGGCAGGGGAGGAATAATTCACCCCTCCACTTT; CDR3: CASRQGRNNSPLHF
V: TRBV10-3; D: -; size: few; J: TRBJ2-7; DNA: TGTGCCAGCCACGGGGACGCCTACGAGCAGTACTTC; CDR3: CASHGDAYEQYF
V: TRBV11-2; D: TRBD2; size: -; J: TRBJ2-5; DNA: TGTGCCAGCAGCCGACGGGGGGGCGGGGAGACCCAGTACTTC; CDR3: CASSRRGGGETQYF
V: TRBV10-3; D: -; size: -; J: TRBJ2-7; DNA: TGTGCCATCAGTGATACGGATTACGAGCAGTACTTC; CDR3: CAISDTDYEQYF
V: TRBV4-1; D: TRBD1; size: -; J: TRBJ2-7; DNA: TGCGCCAGCAGCCAAGATAGGAAGACAGGGTTAGTGGAGCAGTACTTC; CDR3: CASSQDRKTGLVEQYF
V: TRBV9; D: -; size: -; J: TRBJ1-2; DNA: TGTGCCAGCAGCCCGGAGAGGACTGGTTTGTCCTTC; CDR3: CASSPERTGLSF
V: TRBV19; D: -; size: -; J: TRBJ1-4; DNA: TGTGCCAGTAGTATCGGGGGAGATGAAAAACTGTTTTTT; CDR3: CASSIGGDEKLFF
V: TRBV28; D: -; size: -; J: TRBJ2-1; DNA: TGTGCCAGCAGTTTAGCGGACCGCGCCTACAATGAGCAGTTCTTC; CDR3: CASSLADRAYNEQFF
V: TRBV6-5; D: -; size: -; J: TRBJ1-3; DNA: TGTGCCAGCCCCGAGGCGGGTGAGAACACCATATATTTT; CDR3: CASPEAGENTIYF
V: TRBV28; D: -; size: -; J: TRBJ1-1; DNA: TGTGCCAGCAGTTTATTGGCTGTTGGGGGCACTGAAGCTTTCTTT; CDR3: CASSLLAVGGTEAFF
V: TRBV20-1; D: -; size: -; J: TRBJ2-7; DNA: TGCAGTGTCGGGGACCCCTACGAGCAGTACTTC; CDR3: CSVGDPYEQYF
V: TRBV18; D: TRBD1; size: -; J: TRBJ1-4; DNA: TGTGCCAGCTCTTACATGGCCGGGACAGCGACAACTAATGAAAAACTGTTTTTT; CDR3: CASSYMAGTATTNEKLFF
V: TRBV12-3/TRBV12-4; D: -; size: -; J: TRBJ1-2; DNA: TGTGCCAGCAGTTTTATTGGCGGTGGCTACACCTTC; CDR3: CASSFIGGGYTF
V: TRBV13; D: -; size: few; J: TRBJ2-3; DNA: TGTGCCAGCACCTCAGGGACAGATACGCAGTATTTT; CDR3: CASTSGTDTQYF
V: TRBV29-1; D: TRBD1; size: -; J: TRBJ1-2; DNA: TGCAGCGTAGATGACAGGGGCCCCTATGGCTACACCTTC; CDR3: CSVDDRGPYGYTF
V: TRBV7-8; D: -; size: -; J: TRBJ1-1; DNA: TGTGCCAGCAGCTTAATGTCGTATATGAACACTGAAGCTTTCTTT; CDR3: CASSLMSYMNTEAFF
V: TRBV2; D: TRBD1; size: once; J: TRBJ1-5; DNA: TGTGCCAGCAGTGAAAACAGGGGGTCTCAGCCCCAGCATTTT; CDR3: CASSENRGSQPQHF
V: TRBV19; D: -; size: -; J: TRBJ1-2; DNA: TGTGCCAGTAGTATCGGGGCAGATTCTAACTATGGCTACACCTTC; CDR3: CASSIGADSNYGYTF
V: TRBV28; D: -; size: once; J: TRBJ2-7; DNA: TGTGCCAGCAGTTCGATGGTTCCGAGCGAGCAGTACTTC; CDR3: CASSSMVPSEQYF
V: TRBV6-2/TRBV6-3; D: TRBD2; size: -; J: TRBJ2-7; DNA: TGTGCCAGCAGTTACCCTGGACTAGCGGGAGGCGGATTCCACGAGCAGTACTTC; CDR3: CASSYPGLAGGGFHEQYF
V: TRBV4-3; D: -; size: -; J: TRBJ2-2; DNA: TGCGCCAGCAGCCAAGTCCGAGGCCTTCCCACCGGGGAGCTGTTTTTT; CDR3: CASSQVRGLPTGELFF
V: TRBV6-1; D: -; size: -; J: TRBJ2-7; DNA: TGTGCCAGCAGTGAAGTGGCAGGGGGGTCCTACGAGCAGTACTTC; CDR3: CASSEVAGGSYEQYF
V: TRBV7-2; D: -; size: -; J: TRBJ1-1; DNA: TGTGCCAGCAGCTTGGCGGTCGGAAGCGCTGAAGCTTTCTTT; CDR3: CASSLAVGSAEAFF
V: TRBV6-5; D: -; size: -; J: TRBJ2-7; DNA: TGTGCCAGCAAAGGAACCCCGGACGGGCAGTACTTC; CDR3: CASKGTPDGQYF
V: TRBV19; D: -; size: once; J: TRBJ2-7; DNA: TGTGCCAGTAGTGTTACCGGGACCCTAGGGACCGAGCAGTACTTC; CDR3: CASSVTGTLGTEQYF
V: TRBV6-2/TRBV6-3; D: -; size: -; J: TRBJ2-4; DNA: TGTGCCAGCAGTTACTCTATAGGGGAAAACATTCAGTACTTC; CDR3: CASSYSIGENIQYF
V: TRBV5-6; D: TRBD1; size: -; J: TRBJ1-5; DNA: TGTGCCAGCAGCTTGAGAGGGGGCATATGGCCCCAGCATTTT; CDR3: CASSLRGGIWPQHF
V: TRBV18; D: -; size: once; J: TRBJ1-1; DNA: TGTGCCAGCTCACCACCGGGAGGACGGCTGAACACTGAAGCTTTCTTT; CDR3: CASSPPGGRLNTEAFF
V: TRBV6-5; D: -; size: -; J: TRBJ2-7; DNA: TGTGCCAGCAGACGTGCCGGCAGGAGCTACGAGCAGTACTTC; CDR3: CASRRAGRSYEQYF
V: TRBV29-1; D: -; size: -; J: TRBJ1-5; DNA: TGCAGCGTGAGGGGAGGAGGGGCGGATCAGCCCCAGCATTTT; CDR3: CSVRGGGADQPQHF
V: TRBV11-3; D: TRBD2; size: few; J: TRBJ2-2; DNA: TGTGCCAGCAGCCCTGGGACTAGCGGAAACACCGGGGAGCTGTTTTTT; CDR3: CASSPGTSGNTGELFF
V: TRBV10-3; D: -; size: once; J: TRBJ2-7; DNA: TGTGCCATCAGCTCCGGGACGGCGGTCGAGGGCGAGCAGTACTTC; CDR3: CAISSGTAVEGEQYF
V: TRBV28; D: TRBD1; size: once; J: TRBJ2-7; DNA: TGTGCCAGCAGTTTTATGGGGACAGGGATGTACGAGCAGTACTTC; CDR3: CASSFMGTGMYEQYF
V: TRBV19; D: -; size: -; J: TRBJ2-3; DNA: TGTGCCAGTAGTATTAGACACGTTTCAGATACGCAGTATTTT; CDR3: CASSIRHVSDTQYF
V: TRBV2; D: -; size: -; J: TRBJ1-5; DNA: TGTGCCAGCGGGGGACCAGGGGATCAGCCCCAGCATTTT; CDR3: CASGGPGDQPQHF
V: TRBV12-3/TRBV12-4; D: -; size: -; J: TRBJ1-2; DNA: TGTGCCAGCACCAGTCGAGGCTATGGCTACACCTTC; CDR3: CASTSRGYGYTF
V: TRBV6-1; D: -; size: -; J: TRBJ1-4; DNA: TGTGCCAGCAGTGAGTTAGGAGGGGAAAAACTGTTTTTT; CDR3: CASSELGGEKLFF
V: TRBV2; D: -; size: -; J: TRBJ2-2; DNA: TGTGCCAGCAAGGGCCAGGCCTCGATGGCCGGGGAGCTGTTTTTT; CDR3: CASKGQASMAGELFF
V: TRBV18; D: -; size: -; J: TRBJ1-1; DNA: TGTGCCAGCTCACCCCTAAGTCGGGGGAACACTGAAGCTTTCTTT; CDR3: CASSPLSRGNTEAFF
V: TRBV7-2; D: -; size: -; J: TRBJ2-3; DNA: TGTGCCAGCAGCTTAGCCCGCCAGGGTACGCAGTATTTT; CDR3: CASSLARQGTQYF
V: TRBV10-3; D: TRBD1; size: -; J: TRBJ1-6; DNA: TGTGCCATCAGACAGGGGGCCGGATCACCCCTCCACTTT; CDR3: CAIRQGAGSPLHF
V: TRBV5-1; D: -; size: -; J: TRBJ2-1; DNA: TGCGCCAGCAGCCAAACGACTAGTAATGAGCAGTTCTTC; CDR3: CASSQTTSNEQFF